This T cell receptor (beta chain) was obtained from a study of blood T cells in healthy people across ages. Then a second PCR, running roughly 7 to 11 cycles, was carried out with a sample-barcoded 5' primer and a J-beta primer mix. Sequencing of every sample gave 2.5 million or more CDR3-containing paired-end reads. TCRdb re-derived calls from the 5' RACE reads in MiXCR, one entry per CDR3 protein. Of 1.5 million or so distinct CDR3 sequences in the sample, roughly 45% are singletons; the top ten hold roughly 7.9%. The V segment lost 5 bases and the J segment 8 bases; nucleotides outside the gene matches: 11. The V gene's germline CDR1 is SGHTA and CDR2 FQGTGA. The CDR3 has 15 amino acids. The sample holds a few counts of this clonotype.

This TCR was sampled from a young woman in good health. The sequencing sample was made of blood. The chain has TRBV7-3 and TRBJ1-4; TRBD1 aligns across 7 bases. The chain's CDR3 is CASSPTGLSGEKLFF. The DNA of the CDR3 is TGTGCCAGCAGCCCGACAGGGCTATCTGGAGAAAAACTGTTTTTT.